This TCR beta chain was captured in a study of blood T cell repertoires in COVID-19 (TCRdb year 2020). A note on the overall study: The collaborator samples originated in the United States, Italy and Spain and spanned the acute and convalescent phases of COVID-19. HLA class I and class II types, where available, came from metadata supplied by the sample provider rather than from assay-based typing. Deeply sampled blood TCRbeta repertoires from subjects exposed to, actively infected with, or recovered from COVID-19 were included in the dataset. The samples were drawn from two sources: the first 160 participants of the ongoing ImmuneRACE study, and 950 to 1,500 subjects contributed by 6 global collaborators. Nearly every sample came with metadata listing a de-identified subject ID, COVID-19 status, age in years and sex. The repertoires were released in a freely available public database intended as a resource for research on the immune response to SARS-CoV-2. The prospective study material was composed of cDNA or gDNA derived from T cells, B-cell-depleted T cells, or PBMCs.

Relative to germline, V is 1 base shorter and J is 5 bases shorter, with 12 bases between their ends. Via the germline V gene, CDR1 is MGHRA and CDR2 YSYEKL. The CDR3 goes from the cysteine to the phenylalanine over 15 residues. Of all the DNA, just the CDR3 is kept, 45 bases in frame from base 1. What the work shows at the level of the full study, not this receptor alone: The quantity of clinical and demographic metadata differed by source and by participant and was supplied without curation.

TCRbeta CDR3 regions were amplified from genomic DNA using the immunoSEQ Assay, a bias-controlled multiplex PCR. As for how the authors treated the data: The number of nucleated cells in each sample was estimated from the amplification of reference gene primers within the assay. To quantify the absolute abundance of each unique TCRbeta CDR3 rearrangement, sequence reads were collapsed and filtered. Productive Simpson clonality was computed per sample as the square root of Simpson's diversity index over productive rearrangements. TCRdb carries this immuneACCESS record with in-frame sequences only. Its versions omit some clonotypes, under half of them owing to an unresolved V gene in the studies checked, with the rest unexplained. V and J calls and clone size follow that table, whereas D and trimming were derived from the DNA. This sample is represented by some 300,000 clones; roughly 86% of them were singletons. In total, the top ten clones hold 2.9% of the sample.

Participants in the prospective study were enrolled through a virtual design, were aged about 18 to 100 years, and lived in roughly 26 United States geographic areas. In the prospective study, cohorts were assigned on the basis of participant-reported clinical history obtained from a screening survey and a study questionnaire. Exposed participants were defined as having been in contact with someone with a PCR-confirmed or clinician-diagnosed COVID-19 case within 2 weeks of study entry. In the prospective study, whole blood, serum and a nasopharyngeal or oropharyngeal swab were collected from each participant by mobile phlebotomists. Prospective study participants could optionally give additional blood draws and questionnaires over an approximately two-month period. Before DNA extraction, prospective study blood samples were shipped either frozen or at room temperature. As concerns this clone: Its antigen remains undetermined. Base qualities were left out, and no much larger clone turns up one base away.

The sequence joins TRBV4-1 to TRBJ1-5, with a tentative D gene TRBD1 over 6 matching bases. The sequence came from a woman aged 50 to 60 who had been exposed to COVID-19. The sequenced material came from PBMCs or T cells enriched from blood (not recorded which). The CDR3 protein sequence reads: CASSQGWTEDQPQHF. The sequenced DNA: TGCGCCAGCAGCCAAGGATGGACAGAAGATCAGCCCCAGCATTTT.